This entry features one TCR beta chain sequence. Its antigen target is currently unknown. Qualities for individual bases were not recorded, and no much larger clone is one base off. These data are taken from a study of OX40 agonist ivuxolimab in advanced cancers. Regarding the research as a whole: The costimulatory receptor OX40 (CD134) was targeted by ivuxolimab, a fully human IgG2 agonistic monoclonal antibody. Intravenous ivuxolimab was administered to patients every 2 weeks at six dose levels: 0.01, 0.1, 0.3, 1.5, 3 and 10 mg/kg. Of the approximately 53 patients in dose escalation, about 20 had hepatocellular carcinoma, some 15 had melanoma, 9 had renal cell carcinoma and 9 had head and neck cancer. The dose-escalation cohort was 82.7% male with a mean age of approximately 60 years, ranging from roughly 23 to 80. Prior anti-PD-1, anti-PD-L1 or anti-CTLA-4 therapy was permitted, and checkpoint inhibitors had been received by less than 45% of dose-escalation patients. Partial responses occurred in three dose-escalation patients, of whom one had hepatocellular carcinoma and two had cutaneous melanoma. The purpose of peripheral TCRbeta sequencing was to test whether ivuxolimab changed TCR sequence diversity and led to clonal T-cell expansion. The paper reports the monotherapy dose-escalation portion (N of about 54 patients) of the phase I ivuxolimab trial.

The CDR3 runs 15 amino acids, cysteine and phenylalanine included. The retained sequence is limited to the CDR3, 45 bases, with the frame set at the first base. V has 6 bases trimmed and J has 2 bases trimmed; junction bases matching no gene number 4. Looking up the germline V gene yields CDR1 MNHEY and CDR2 SVGAGI. The trial excluded patients who had a history of autoimmune disease or who were on systemic immunosuppression. Peripheral blood for TCR sequencing was drawn from every dose cohort at baseline, at cycle 4 day 1 and at cycle 7 day 1. The samples were drawn from a first-in-human, open-label, multicenter phase I dose-escalation trial of ivuxolimab. Adults with locally advanced or metastatic melanoma, renal cell, hepatocellular, or head and neck squamous cell carcinoma were enrolled in the trial. Before TCR sequencing, CD4+ T cells and CD8+ T cells were sorted from peripheral blood as separate populations.

What the study reported, not specific to this receptor: The antigen specificity of the clonally expanded peripheral T cells was not determined. Low levels of normalized T-cell clonal expansion were also shown by some nonresponding patients. Clonal expansion of both CD4+ and CD8+ blood T cells was observed from baseline to week 6 at doses 0.1 to 3.0 mg/kg. Partial responders in the 0.1-3.0 mg/kg groups had among the lowest normalized peripheral clonal expansion, especially among CD8+ T cells. After ivuxolimab, CD8+ T cells had more expanded clones than CD4+ T cells on average.

For sequencing of the TCRbeta CDR3 region, genomic DNA was extracted from the sorted cells. The immunoSEQ Assay was used for sequencing of TCRbeta CDR3 regions. TCRdb re-hosts the immuneACCESS table, in-frame sequences only. Its copies lack some clones; in the studies checked, an unresolved V gene accounts for under half of them, and the cause for the rest is not known. The sample table holds tens of thousands of clones, of which roughly 86% were seen once. The ten most abundant clones make up 0.7% to 0.9% of the sample. The sample consisted of CD4+ or CD8+ T cells sorted from blood, taken in a trial of the OX40 agonist ivuxolimab. The V gene is TRBV6-5 and the J gene is TRBJ2-6, with TRBD1 identical over 7 junction bases. This TCR came from an adult with an advanced solid tumor such as melanoma, head and neck, liver or kidney cancer. The DNA sequence is TGTGCCAGCAGGACAGGGCTTGCTGGGGCCAACGTCCTGACTTTC. Translation gives CASRTGLAGANVLTF.